One TCR beta chain is described in this entry. The source of the sample is a study of blood T cell repertoires in COVID-19. Methods used by the authors: Amplification from reference gene primers served as the basis for estimated nucleated cell counts. Clones were sequenced by immunoSEQ multiplex PCR, and TCRdb holds only the in-frame ones, with some missing. That table supplies the V and J calls and clone size; D and trimming were determined from the DNA. Here the sample spans about 100,000 clones, about 80% being singletons. The germline gives CDR1 ENHRY, CDR2 SYGVKD. V lost 3 bases and J lost 1; bases outside the gene matches: 5. This CDR3 is 15 amino acids long.

The clonotype was recovered from a woman between 65 and 79 years old with acute or convalescent COVID-19. The chain carries TRBV10-3 and TRBJ1-1; TRBD1 matches at 7 bases. The sequencing sample was made of peripheral blood. The CDR3 coding sequence is TGTGCCATCAGTGACCAGGGACAGAGGAACACTGAAGCTTTCTTT. Amino acids: CAISDQGQRNTEAFF.